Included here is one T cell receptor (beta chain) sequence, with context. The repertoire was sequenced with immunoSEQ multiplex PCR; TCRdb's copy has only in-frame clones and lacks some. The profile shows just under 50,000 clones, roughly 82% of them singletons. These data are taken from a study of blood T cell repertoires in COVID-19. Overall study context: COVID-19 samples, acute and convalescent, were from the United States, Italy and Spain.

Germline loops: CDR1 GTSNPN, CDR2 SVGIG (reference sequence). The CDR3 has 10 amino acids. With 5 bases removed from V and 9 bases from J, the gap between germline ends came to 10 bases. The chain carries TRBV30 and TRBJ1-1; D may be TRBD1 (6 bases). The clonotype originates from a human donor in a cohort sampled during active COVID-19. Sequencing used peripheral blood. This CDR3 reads CAWSQGKAFF. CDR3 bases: TGTGCCTGGTCACAGGGAAAAGCTTTCTTT.